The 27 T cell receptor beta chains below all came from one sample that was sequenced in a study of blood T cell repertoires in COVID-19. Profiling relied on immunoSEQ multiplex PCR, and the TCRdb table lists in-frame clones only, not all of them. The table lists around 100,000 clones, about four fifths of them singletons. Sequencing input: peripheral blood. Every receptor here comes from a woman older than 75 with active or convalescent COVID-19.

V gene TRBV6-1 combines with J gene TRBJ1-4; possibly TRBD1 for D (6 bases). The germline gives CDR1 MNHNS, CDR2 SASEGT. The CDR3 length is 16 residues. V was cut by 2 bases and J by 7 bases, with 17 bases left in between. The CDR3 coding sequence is TGTGCCAGCAGTGAACCCTTAACAGGGAGGGGTGAAAAACTGTTTTTT. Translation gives CASSEPLTGRGEKLFF.

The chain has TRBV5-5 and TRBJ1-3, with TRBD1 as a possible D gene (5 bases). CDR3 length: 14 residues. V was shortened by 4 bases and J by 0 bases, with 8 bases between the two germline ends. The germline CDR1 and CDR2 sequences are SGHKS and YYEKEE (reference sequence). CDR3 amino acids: CASSRQTSGNTIYF. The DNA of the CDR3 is TGTGCCAGCAGCCGACAGACCTCTGGAAACACCATATATTTT.

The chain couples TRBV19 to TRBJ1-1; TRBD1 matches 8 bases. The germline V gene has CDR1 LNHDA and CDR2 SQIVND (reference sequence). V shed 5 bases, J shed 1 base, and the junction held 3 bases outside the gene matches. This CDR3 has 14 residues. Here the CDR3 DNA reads TGTGCCAGTAGTGCAGGGGGCTGGAACACTGAAGCTTTCTTT. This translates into CASSAGGWNTEAFF.

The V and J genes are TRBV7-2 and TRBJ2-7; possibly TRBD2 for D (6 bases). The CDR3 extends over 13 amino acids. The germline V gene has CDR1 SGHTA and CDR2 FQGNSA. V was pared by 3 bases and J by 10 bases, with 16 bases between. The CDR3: CASSFDRRDRQYF. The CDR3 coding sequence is TGTGCCAGCAGCTTTGATCGGCGGGACCGCCAGTACTTC.

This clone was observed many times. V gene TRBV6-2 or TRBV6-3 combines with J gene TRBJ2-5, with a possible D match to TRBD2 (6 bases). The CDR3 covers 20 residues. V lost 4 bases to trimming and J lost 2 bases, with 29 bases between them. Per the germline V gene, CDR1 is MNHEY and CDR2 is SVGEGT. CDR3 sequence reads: CASSSRYEGWVRDRQETQYF. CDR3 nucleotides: TGTGCCAGCAGTTCCCGATATGAGGGATGGGTGCGGGATCGGCAAGAGACCCAGTACTTC.

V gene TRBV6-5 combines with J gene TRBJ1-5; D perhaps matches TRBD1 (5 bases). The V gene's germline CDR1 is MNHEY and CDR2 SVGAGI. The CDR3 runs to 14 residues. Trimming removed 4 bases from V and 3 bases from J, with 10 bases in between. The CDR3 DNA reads TGTGCCAGCAGTTCAACAGGATCCAATCAGCCCCAGCATTTT. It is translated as CASSSTGSNQPQHF.

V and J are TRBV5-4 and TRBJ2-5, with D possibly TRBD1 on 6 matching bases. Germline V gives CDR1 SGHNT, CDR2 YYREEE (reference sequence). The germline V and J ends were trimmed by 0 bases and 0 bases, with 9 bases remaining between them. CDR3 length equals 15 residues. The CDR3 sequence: CASSLGQGYQETQYF. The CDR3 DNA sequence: TGTGCCAGCAGCTTGGGCCAGGGGTACCAAGAGACCCAGTACTTC.

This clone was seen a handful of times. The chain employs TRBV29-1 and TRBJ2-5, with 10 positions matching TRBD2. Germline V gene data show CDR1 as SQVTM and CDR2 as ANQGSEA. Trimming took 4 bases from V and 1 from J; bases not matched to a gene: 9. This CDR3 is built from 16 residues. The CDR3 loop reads CSVVGERGGSQETQYF. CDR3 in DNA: TGCAGCGTTGTCGGCGAGCGGGGGGGTTCCCAAGAGACCCAGTACTTC.

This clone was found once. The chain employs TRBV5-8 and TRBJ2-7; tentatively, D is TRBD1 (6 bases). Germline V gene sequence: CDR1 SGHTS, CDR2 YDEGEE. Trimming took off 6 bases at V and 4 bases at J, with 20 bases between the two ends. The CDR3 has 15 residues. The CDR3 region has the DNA TGTGCCAGCACCCGAGGGGGTCTGGGGTCTTACGAGCAGTACTTC. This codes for CASTRGGLGSYEQYF.

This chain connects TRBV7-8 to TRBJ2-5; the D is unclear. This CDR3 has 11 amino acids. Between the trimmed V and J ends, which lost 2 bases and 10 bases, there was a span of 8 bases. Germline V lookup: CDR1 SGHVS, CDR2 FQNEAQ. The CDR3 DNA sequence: TGTGCCAGCAGCTTATATGAGGACCAGTACTTC. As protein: CASSLYEDQYF.

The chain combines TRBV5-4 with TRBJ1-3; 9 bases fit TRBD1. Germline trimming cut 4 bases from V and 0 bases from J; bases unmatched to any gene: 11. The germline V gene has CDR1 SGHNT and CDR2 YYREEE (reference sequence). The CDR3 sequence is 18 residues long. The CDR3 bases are TGTGCCAGCAGCCTCGGGACAGGGACTACGAGCTCTGGAAACACCATATATTTT. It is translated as CASSLGTGTTSSGNTIYF. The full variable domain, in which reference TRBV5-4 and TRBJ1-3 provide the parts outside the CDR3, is ETGVTQSPTHLIKTRGQQVTLRCSSQSGHNTVSWYQQALGQGPQFIFQYYREEENGRGNFPPRFSGLQFPNYSSELNVNALELDDSALYLCASSLGTGTTSSGNTIYFGEGSWLTVV.

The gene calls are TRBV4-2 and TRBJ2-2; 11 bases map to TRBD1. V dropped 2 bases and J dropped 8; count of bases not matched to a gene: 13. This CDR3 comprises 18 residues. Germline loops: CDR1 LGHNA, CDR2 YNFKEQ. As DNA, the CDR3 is TGTGCCAGCAGCCAATCGGGAAGGACAGGGGGCTTTCCGGGGGAGCTGTTTTTT. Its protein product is CASSQSGRTGGFPGELFF.

CDR3 in amino acids: CASRLAGEAYF. In DNA, the CDR3 is TGTGCCAGCAGACTAGCGGGAGAGGCGTACTTC. The chain has TRBV7-6 and TRBJ2-7; 11 positions agree with TRBD2. This CDR3 has 11 amino acids. From germline, CDR1 is SGHVS and CDR2 FNYEAQ. Germline trimming cut 6 bases from V and 12 bases from J; bases unmatched to any gene: 4.

The chain's CDR3 is CASSQGQGLWSTNEKLFF. CDR3 nucleotides: TGTGCCAGCAGTCAGGGACAGGGGCTATGGTCTACTAATGAAAAACTGTTTTTT. The chain combines TRBV28 with TRBJ1-4, with 10 bases fitting TRBD1. The CDR3 covers 18 residues. Trimming at V came to 5 bases and at J to 2 bases, leaving 11 bases not matched to a gene. In germline, CDR1 is MDHEN, CDR2 SYDVKM.

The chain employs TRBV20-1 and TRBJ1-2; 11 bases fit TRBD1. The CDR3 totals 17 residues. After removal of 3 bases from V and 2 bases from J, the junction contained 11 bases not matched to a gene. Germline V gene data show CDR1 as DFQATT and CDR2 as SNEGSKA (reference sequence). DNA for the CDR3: TGCAGTGCTAGTCTCGTAAGGACAGGGGGCGGCAACTATGGCTACACCTTC. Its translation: CSASLVRTGGGNYGYTF.

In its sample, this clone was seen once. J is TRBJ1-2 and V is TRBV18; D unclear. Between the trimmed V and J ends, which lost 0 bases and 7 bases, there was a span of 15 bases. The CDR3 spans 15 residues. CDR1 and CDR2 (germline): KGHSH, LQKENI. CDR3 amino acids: CASSPPGAVGSGYTF. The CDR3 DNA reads TGTGCCAGCTCACCACCAGGCGCGGTGGGGAGTGGCTACACCTTC.

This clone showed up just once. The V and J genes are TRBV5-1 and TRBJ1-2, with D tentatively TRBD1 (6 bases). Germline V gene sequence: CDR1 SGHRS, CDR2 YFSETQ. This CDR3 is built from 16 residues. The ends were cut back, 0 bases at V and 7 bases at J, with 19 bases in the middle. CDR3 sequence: CASSLAGVTFTSGYTF. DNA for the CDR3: TGCGCCAGCAGCTTGGCAGGGGTTACTTTTACGAGTGGCTACACCTTC. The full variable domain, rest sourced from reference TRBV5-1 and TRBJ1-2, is KAGVTQTPRYLIKTRGQQVTLSCSPISGHRSVSWYQQTPGQGLQFLFEYFSETQRNKGNFPGRFSGRQFSNSRSEMNVSTLELGDSALYLCASSLAGVTFTSGYTFGSGTRLTVV.

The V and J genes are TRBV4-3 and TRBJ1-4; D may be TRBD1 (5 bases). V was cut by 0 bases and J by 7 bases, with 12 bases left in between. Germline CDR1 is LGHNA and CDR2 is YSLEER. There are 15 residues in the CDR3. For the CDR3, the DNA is TGCGCCAGCAGCCAAGATCTGGGGCTTGCTGAAAAACTGTTTTTT. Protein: CASSQDLGLAEKLFF.

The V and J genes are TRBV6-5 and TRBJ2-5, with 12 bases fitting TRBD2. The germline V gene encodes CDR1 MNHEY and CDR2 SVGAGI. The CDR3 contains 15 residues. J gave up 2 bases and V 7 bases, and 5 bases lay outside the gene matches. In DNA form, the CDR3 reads TGTGCCAGCAATAGACTAGCGGGGGTTCAAGAGACCCAGTACTTC. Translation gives CASNRLAGVQETQYF.

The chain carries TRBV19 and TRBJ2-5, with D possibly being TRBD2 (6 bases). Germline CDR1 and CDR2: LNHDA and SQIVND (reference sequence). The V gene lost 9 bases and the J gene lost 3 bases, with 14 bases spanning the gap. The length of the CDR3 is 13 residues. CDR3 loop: CASGSGPKETQYF. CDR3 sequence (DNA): TGTGCCAGCGGAAGCGGGCCGAAAGAGACCCAGTACTTC.

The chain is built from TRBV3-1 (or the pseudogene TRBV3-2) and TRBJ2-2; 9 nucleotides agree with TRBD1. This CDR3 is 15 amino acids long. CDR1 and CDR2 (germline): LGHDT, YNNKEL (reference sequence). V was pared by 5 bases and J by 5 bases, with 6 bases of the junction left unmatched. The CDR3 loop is CASSYKDRGTGELFF. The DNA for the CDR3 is TGTGCCAGCAGCTACAAGGACAGGGGTACCGGGGAGCTGTTTTTT.

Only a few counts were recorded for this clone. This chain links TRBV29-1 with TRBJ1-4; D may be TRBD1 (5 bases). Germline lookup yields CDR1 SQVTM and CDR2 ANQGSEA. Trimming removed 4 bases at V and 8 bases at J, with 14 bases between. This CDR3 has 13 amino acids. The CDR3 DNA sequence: TGCAGCGTTGTGGGGCGGCGGGGGGAAAAACTGTTTTTT. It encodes CSVVGRRGEKLFF. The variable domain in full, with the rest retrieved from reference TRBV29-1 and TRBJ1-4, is SAVISQKPSRDICQRGTSLTIQCQVDSQVTMMFWYRQQPGQSLTLIATANQGSEATYESGFVIDKFPISRPNLTFSTLTVSNMSPEDSSIYLCSVVGRRGEKLFFGSGTQLSVL.

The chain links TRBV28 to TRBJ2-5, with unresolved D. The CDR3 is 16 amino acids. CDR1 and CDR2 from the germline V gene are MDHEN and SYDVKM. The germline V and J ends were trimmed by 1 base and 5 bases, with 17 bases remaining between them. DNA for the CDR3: TGTGCCAGCAGTTTATTGGCTTTCGAACCGGAGGAGACCCAGTACTTC. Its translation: CASSLLAFEPEETQYF.

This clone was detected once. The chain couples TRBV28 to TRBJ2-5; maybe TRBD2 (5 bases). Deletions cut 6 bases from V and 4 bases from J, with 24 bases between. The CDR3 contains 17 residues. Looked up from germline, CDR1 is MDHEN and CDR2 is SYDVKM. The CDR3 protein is CASSRPIVSAGRETQYF. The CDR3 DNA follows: TGTGCCAGCAGCCGCCCCATTGTGTCGGCGGGTCGAGAGACCCAGTACTTC.

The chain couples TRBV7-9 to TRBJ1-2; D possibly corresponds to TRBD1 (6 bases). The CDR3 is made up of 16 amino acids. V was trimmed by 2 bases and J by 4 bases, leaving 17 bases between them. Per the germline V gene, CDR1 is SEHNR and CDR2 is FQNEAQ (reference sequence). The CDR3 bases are TGTGCCAGCAGCTTATGGGGGAGTCCAGGGGTCTATGGCTACACCTTC. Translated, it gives CASSLWGSPGVYGYTF.

CDR3 sequence: CSASGRRAIPRGNTEAFF. CDR3 nucleotide sequence: TGCAGTGCTAGTGGGCGCAGAGCGATACCTAGGGGGAACACTGAAGCTTTCTTT. The chain couples TRBV20-1 to TRBJ1-1; perhaps TRBD1 as D (5 bases). Per germline, CDR1 DFQATT and CDR2 SNEGSKA (reference sequence). V was pared by 3 bases and J by 1 base, with 24 bases between. The CDR3 length is 18 residues.

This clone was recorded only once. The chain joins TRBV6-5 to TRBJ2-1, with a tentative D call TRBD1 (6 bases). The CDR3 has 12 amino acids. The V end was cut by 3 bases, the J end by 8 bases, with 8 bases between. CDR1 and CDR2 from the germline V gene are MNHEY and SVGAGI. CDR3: CASSYRGYEQFF. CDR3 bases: TGTGCCAGCAGTTATAGGGGGTATGAGCAGTTCTTC.